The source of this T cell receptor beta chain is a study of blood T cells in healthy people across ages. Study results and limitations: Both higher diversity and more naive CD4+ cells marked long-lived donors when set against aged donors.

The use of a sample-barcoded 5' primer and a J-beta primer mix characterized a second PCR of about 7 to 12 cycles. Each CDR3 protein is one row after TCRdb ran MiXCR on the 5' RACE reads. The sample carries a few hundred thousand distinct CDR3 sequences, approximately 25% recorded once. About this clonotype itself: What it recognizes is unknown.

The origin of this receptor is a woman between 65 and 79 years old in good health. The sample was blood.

CDR3 DNA: TGTGCCAGCAGTCGGGGCCCCATATTGAACACTGAAGCTTTCTTT. As protein: CASSRGPILNTEAFF. This rearrangement joins TRBV27 to TRBJ1-1; maybe TRBD1 (5 bases). CDR3 size: 15 residues. V lost 5 bases, J lost 0 bases, and 13 bases lay in between. Germline lookup yields CDR1 MNHEY and CDR2 SMNVEV (reference sequence).